This TCR beta chain came from a study of vaccination and CD4 T cells after COVID-19. Across the study: Everyone enrolled got two doses of BNT162b2 or mRNA-1273 vaccine. The authors exposed cells to overlapping spike peptides derived from SARS-CoV-2, HCoV-NL63, HCoV-OC43 and HCoV-229E.

The length of the CDR3 is 14 residues. Germline CDR1 reads DFQATT; CDR2 reads SNEGSKA (reference sequence). The V segment lost 6 bases and the J segment 2 bases; nucleotides outside the gene matches: 9. Concerning this clonotype itself: Its specificity is not known.

Treatment specified: roughly nine-day PBMC culture with coronavirus spike peptide pools or control peptides (ViraFEST assay). Peptide pool stimulation in ViraFEST expanded antigen-specific T cells, whose TCRs were then sequenced. Sequenced with the Oncomine TCR Beta short-read assay was DNA taken from cultured CD4+ T cells. In this case, cultured CD4+ T cells provided the extracted genomic DNA. TCRdb analysed the PCR reads with MiXCR anew, one entry per CDR3 protein. The sample lists some 13,000 distinct CDR3 sequences, approximately 46% occurring once. This clonotype was sampled from a human donor who had recovered from COVID-19. What was sequenced was CD4+ T cells from blood, cultured in vitro. V is TRBV20-1 and J is TRBJ2-7; 8 bases fit TRBD2. The CDR3 nucleotides are TGCAGTGCCTTACCCGGACTAGCTACCTACGAGCAGTACTTC. It yields the protein CSALPGLATYEQYF.